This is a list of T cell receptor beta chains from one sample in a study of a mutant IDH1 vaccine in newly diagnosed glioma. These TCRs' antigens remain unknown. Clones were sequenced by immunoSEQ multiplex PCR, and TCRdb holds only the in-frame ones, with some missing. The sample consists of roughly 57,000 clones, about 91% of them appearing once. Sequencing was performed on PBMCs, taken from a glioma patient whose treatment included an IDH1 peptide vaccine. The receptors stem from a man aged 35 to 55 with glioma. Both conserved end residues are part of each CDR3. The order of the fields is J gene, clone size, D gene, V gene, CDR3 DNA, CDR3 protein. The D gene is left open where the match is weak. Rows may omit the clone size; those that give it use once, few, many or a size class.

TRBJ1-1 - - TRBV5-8 TGTGCCAGCAGCTTGGTGTGGGGCCCCGGGGTCTTT CASSLVWGPGVF
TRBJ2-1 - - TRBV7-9 TGTGCCAGCAGCATTGGGACGGGGTTTTTGGGTAATGAGCAGTTCTTC CASSIGTGFLGNEQFF
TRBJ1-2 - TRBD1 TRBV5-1 TGCGCCAGCAGCTCAGGACAGGCCATAAACTATGGCTACACCTTC CASSSGQAINYGYTF
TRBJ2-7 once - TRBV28 TGTGCCAGCAGTTTATCGGACAATCGGTACACCTACGAGCAGTACTTC CASSLSDNRYTYEQYF
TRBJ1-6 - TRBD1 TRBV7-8 TGTGCCAGCAGCTTGACCGGGACAGGGAATTCACCCCTCCACTTT CASSLTGTGNSPLHF
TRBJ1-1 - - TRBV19 TGTGCCAGTAGTCCGCTAACAACCTTTAACACTGAAGCTTTCTTT CASSPLTTFNTEAFF
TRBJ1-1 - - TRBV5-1 TGCGTCAGCAGCATGTCCTTCGGGGAGAAGGGGATGAACACTGAAGCTTTCTTT CVSSMSFGEKGMNTEAFF
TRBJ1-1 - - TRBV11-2 TGTGCCAGCAGCTCCCTAGCGACACCGAACACTGAAGCTTTCTTT CASSSLATPNTEAFF
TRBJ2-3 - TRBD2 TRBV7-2 TGTGCCAGCAGCTCCAGAGGTACTAGCGGGAGGGGCGATACGCAGTATTTT CASSSRGTSGRGDTQYF
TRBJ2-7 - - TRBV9 TGTGCCAGCAGCGTAGACGCGGGGTACGAGCAGTACTTC CASSVDAGYEQYF
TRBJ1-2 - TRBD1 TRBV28 TGTGCCAGCAGTGAAGGGGGCGGCTATGGCTACACCTTC CASSEGGGYGYTF
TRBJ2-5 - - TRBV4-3 TGCGCCAGCAGCCAAGAGGCCGCCCCGGGGACCCAGTACTTC CASSQEAAPGTQYF
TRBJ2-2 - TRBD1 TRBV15 TGTGCCACCGGACAGGGCGCCGGGGAGCTGTTTTTT CATGQGAGELFF
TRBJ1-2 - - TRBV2 TGTGCCAGCACTCCCCAGGAGGGGATACGGGGCTACACCTTC CASTPQEGIRGYTF
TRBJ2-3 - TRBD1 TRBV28 TGTGCCAGCAGTTTTAACAGGGGGGATTTATTGGATACGCAGTATTTT CASSFNRGDLLDTQYF
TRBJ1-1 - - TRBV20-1 TGCAGCCCGACAGAGAACACTGAAGCTTTTTTT CSPTENTEAFF
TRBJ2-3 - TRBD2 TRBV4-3 TGCGCCAGCAGCCGCCGTCTTTCGGCGGGAGACCCCGGCGGGACAGATACGCAGTATTTT CASSRRLSAGDPGGTDTQYF